A selection of T cell receptor beta chains follows, all from one sample in a study of T cells in Graves' hyperthyroidism and ophthalmopathy. TCRdb recomputed calls from the multiplex PCR reads with MiXCR, one row per CDR3 protein. The sample contains roughly 750,000 distinct CDR3 sequences, roughly 17% of which appear only once. The sample taken for sequencing was blood. Receptor source: a man between 18 and 29 years old with Graves' hyperthyroidism. Each CDR3 is given with its conserved first and last residue. The D gene is left open where the match is weak. For some rows the clone size is stated as once, few or many, or as a class when expanded; others skip it.

d_gene,v_gene,j_gene,abundance,CDR3nt,CDR3aa
TRBD2,TRBV27,TRBJ2-7,many,TGTGCCAGCAGTTTATCGTTAGCGGGAGGAGAGCAGTACTTC,CASSLSLAGGEQYF
.,TRBV19,TRBJ1-1,few,TGTGCCAGTAGTATGCCCAGTCCACTGAACACTGAAGCTTTCTTT,CASSMPSPLNTEAFF
.,TRBV5-1,TRBJ2-1,few,TGCGCCAGCAGCACGTCGAGGAAAAATGAGCAGTTCTTC,CASSTSRKNEQFF
TRBD2,TRBV6-1,TRBJ2-7,.,TGTGCCTGCGGGAGGGTCGTCAACGAGCAGTACTTC,CACGRVVNEQYF
TRBD1,TRBV28,TRBJ1-6,.,TGTGCCAGCAGTCCCTCCGGGACAGGGGGCGATTACTTT,CASSPSGTGGDYF
.,TRBV13,TRBJ1-1,few,TGTGCCAGCAGCTTAGCGACAGCCAACACTATGAACACTGAAGCTTTCTTT,CASSLATANTMNTEAFF
.,TRBV30,TRBJ1-5,many,TGTGCCTGGAGTGTGGCAGGATTGAATCAGCCCCAGCATTTT,CAWSVAGLNQPQHF
.,TRBV12-3/TRBV12-4,TRBJ1-4,many,TGTGCCAGCAGTTCCAATGCTGCAACTAATGAAAAACTGTTTTTT,CASSSNAATNEKLFF
.,TRBV5-1,TRBJ1-1,few,TGCGCCAGCAGCTTGCGGGGGCCCCAGGGACTACAGACCACTGAAGCTTTCTTT,CASSLRGPQGLQTTEAFF
.,TRBV12-3/TRBV12-4,TRBJ1-2,few,TGTGCCAGCAGTCCTATCTTGTCCCGAGGTGGCTACACCTTC,CASSPILSRGGYTF